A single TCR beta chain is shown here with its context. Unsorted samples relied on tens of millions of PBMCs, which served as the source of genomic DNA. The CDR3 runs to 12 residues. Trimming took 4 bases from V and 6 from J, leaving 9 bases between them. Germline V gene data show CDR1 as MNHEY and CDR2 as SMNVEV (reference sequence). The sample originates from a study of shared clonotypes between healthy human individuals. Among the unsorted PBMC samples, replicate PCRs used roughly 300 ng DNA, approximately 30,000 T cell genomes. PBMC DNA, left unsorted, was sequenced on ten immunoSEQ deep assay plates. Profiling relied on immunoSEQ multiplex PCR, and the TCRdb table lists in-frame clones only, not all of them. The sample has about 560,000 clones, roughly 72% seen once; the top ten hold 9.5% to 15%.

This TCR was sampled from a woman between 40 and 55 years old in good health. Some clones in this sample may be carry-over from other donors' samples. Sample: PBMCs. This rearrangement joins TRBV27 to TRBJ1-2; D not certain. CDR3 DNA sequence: TGTGCCAGCAGTTCACGGTGGGATGGCTACACCTTC. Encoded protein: CASSSRWDGYTF.